This T cell receptor (beta chain) was captured by sequencing in a study of shared clonotypes between healthy human individuals. Turning to the study itself: Those who served as donors were two women and a few men between the ages of 18 and 49. The study, taken as a whole, reports: Clonotype sharing among donors was expected to depend on sequencing depth.

V shed 4 bases and J shed 7 bases, with 11 bases lying between them. CDR1 and CDR2 from the germline V gene are SNHLY and FYNNEI. The CDR3 spans 14 residues. DNA at around 190 ng, roughly 27,000 T cell genomes, went into sorted-subset replicate PCRs. Per the original data handling: Filtering differed because ImmunoSEQ produced junction-only sequences that carried no quality scores. Clones were sequenced by immunoSEQ multiplex PCR, and TCRdb holds only the in-frame ones, with some missing. The V and J calls and clone size come from that table; D and trimming were worked out from the DNA. Of 2 million to 2.5 million clones in the sample, approximately 95% were seen once. On this clone: The antigen remains undetermined.

This chain links TRBV2 with TRBJ1-6, with D possibly being TRBD1 (5 bases). The TCR comes from a man aged 18 to 30 in good health. Some clones in this sample may be carry-over from other donors' samples. Sequences were obtained from naive CD4+ T cells from PBMCs. As to subset: CD45RA+ positively selected. CDR3 sequence: CASSGYGGNSPLHF. Here the CDR3 DNA reads TGTGCCAGCAGTGGGTATGGGGGGAATTCACCCCTCCACTTT.